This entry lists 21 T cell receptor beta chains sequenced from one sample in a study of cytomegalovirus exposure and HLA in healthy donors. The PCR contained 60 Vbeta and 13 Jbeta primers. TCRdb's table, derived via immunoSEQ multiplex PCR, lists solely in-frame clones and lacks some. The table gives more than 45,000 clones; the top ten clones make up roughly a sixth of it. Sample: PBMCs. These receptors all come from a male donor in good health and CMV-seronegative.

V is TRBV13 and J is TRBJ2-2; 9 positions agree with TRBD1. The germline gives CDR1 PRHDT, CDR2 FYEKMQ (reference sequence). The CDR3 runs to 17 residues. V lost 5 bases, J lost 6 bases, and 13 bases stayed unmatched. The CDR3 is CASSPNRGPLSAGELFF. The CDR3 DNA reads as TGTGCCAGCAGCCCGAACAGGGGGCCGTTATCCGCCGGGGAGCTGTTTTTT.

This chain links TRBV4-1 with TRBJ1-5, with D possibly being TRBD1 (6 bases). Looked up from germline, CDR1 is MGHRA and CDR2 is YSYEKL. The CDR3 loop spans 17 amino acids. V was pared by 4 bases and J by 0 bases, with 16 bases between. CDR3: CASSLQTGTLSNQPQHF. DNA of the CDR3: TGCGCCAGCAGCCTACAGACCGGGACACTTAGCAATCAGCCCCAGCATTTT.

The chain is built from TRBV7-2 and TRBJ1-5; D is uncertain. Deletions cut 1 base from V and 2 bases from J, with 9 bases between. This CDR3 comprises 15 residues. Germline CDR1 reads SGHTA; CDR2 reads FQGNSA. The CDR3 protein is CASSLGWGGNQPQHF. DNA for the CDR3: TGTGCCAGCAGCTTAGGGTGGGGAGGCAATCAGCCCCAGCATTTT.

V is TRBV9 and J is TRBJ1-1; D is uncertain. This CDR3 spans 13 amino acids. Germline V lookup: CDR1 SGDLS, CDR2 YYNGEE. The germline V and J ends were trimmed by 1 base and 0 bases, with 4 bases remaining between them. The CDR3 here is CASSVQVNTEAFF. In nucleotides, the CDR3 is TGTGCCAGCAGCGTACAGGTGAACACTGAAGCTTTCTTT.

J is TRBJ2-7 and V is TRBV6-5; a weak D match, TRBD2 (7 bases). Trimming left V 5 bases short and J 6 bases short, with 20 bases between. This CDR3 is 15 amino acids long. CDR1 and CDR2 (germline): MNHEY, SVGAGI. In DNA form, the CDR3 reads TGTGCCAGCAGTGGGCTAGGGGGGGCCAGGGTCGAGCAGTACTTC. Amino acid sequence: CASSGLGGARVEQYF.

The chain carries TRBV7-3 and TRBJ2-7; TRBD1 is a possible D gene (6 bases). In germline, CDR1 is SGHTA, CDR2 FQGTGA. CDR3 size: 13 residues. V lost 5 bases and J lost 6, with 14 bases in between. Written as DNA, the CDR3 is TGTGCCAGCAGCACCAACAGGGTCTCCGAGCAGTACTTC. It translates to CASSTNRVSEQYF. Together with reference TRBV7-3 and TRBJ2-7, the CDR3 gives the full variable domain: GAGVSQTPSNKVTEKGKYVELRCDPISGHTALYWYRQSLGQGPEFLIYFQGTGAADDSGLPNDRFFAVRPEGSVSTLKIQRTERGDSAVYLCASSTNRVSEQYFGPGTRLTVT.

DNA of the CDR3: TGTGCCTGGAGTCCCGGGTCCCTGGATTCACCCCTCCACTTT. Translating gives CAWSPGSLDSPLHF. The chain has TRBV30 and TRBJ1-6; D not certain. The CDR3 consists of 14 residues. V dropped 2 bases and J dropped 8 bases, with 13 bases sitting between them. CDR1 is GTSNPN and CDR2 is SVGIG in the germline V gene (reference sequence).

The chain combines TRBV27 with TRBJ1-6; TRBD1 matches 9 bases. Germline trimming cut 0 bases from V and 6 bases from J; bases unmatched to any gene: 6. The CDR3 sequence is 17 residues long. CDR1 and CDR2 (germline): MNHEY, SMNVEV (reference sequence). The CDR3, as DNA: TGTGCCAGCAGTTTATCGGGACAGGGAATAAGTAATTCACCCCTCCACTTT. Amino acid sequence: CASSLSGQGISNSPLHF.

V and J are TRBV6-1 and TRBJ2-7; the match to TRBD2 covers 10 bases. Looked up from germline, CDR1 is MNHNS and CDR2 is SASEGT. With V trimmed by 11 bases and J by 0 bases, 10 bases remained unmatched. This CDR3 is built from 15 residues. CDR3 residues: CASKTGTSASYEQYF. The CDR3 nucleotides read TGTGCCTCCAAAACCGGGACTAGCGCCTCCTACGAGCAGTACTTC.

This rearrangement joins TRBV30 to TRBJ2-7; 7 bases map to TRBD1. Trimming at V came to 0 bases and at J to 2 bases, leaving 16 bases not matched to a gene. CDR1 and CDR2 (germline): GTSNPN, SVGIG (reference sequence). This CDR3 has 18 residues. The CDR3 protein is CAWSVLGEPDRDPYEQYF. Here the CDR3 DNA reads TGTGCCTGGAGTGTACTAGGGGAGCCTGACAGGGACCCCTACGAGCAGTACTTC.

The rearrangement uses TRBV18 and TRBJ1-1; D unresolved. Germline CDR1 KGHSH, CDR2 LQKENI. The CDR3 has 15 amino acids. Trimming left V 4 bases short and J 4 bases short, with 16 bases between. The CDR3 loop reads CASSHLRGRGTEAFF. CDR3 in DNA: TGTGCCAGCTCACACCTACGGGGTCGGGGCACTGAAGCTTTCTTT. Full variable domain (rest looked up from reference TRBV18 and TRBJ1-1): NAGVMQNPRHLVRRRGQEARLRCSPMKGHSHVYWYRQLPEEGLKFMVYLQKENIIDESGMPKERFSAEFPKEGPSILRIQQVVRGDSAAYFCASSHLRGRGTEAFFGQGTRLTVV.

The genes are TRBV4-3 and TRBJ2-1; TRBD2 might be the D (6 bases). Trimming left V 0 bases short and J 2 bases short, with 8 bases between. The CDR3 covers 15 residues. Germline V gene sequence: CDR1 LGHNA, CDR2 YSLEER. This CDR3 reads CASSQEGGPYNEQFF. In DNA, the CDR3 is TGCGCCAGCAGCCAAGAGGGGGGACCCTACAATGAGCAGTTCTTC.

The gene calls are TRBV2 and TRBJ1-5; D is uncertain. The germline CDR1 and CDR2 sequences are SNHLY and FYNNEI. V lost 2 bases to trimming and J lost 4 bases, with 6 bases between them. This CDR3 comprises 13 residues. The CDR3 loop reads CASSETGNQPQHF. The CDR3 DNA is TGTGCCAGCAGTGAAACGGGAAATCAGCCCCAGCATTTT. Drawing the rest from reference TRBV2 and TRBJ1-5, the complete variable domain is EPEVTQTPSHQVTQMGQEVILRCVPISNHLYFYWYRQILGQKVEFLVSFYNNEISEKSEIFDDQFSVERPDGSNFTLKIRSTKLEDSAMYFCASSETGNQPQHFGDGTRLSIL.

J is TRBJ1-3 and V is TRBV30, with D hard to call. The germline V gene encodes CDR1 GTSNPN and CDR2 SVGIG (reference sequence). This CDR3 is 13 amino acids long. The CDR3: CARGGGSGNTIYF. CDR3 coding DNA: TGTGCTAGAGGCGGCGGATCTGGAAACACCATATATTTT.

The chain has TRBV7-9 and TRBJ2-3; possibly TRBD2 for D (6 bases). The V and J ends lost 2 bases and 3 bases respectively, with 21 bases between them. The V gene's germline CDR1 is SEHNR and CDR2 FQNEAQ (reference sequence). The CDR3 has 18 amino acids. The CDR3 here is CASSLLLVQAGGTDTQYF. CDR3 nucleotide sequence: TGTGCCAGCAGCTTACTACTCGTCCAGGCCGGAGGGACAGATACGCAGTATTTT.

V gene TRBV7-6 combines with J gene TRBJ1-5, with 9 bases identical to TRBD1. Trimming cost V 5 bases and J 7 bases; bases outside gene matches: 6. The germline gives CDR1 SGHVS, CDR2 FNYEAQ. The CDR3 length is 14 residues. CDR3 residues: CASSLTGGGQPQHF. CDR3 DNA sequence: TGTGCCAGCAGCCTAACAGGGGGCGGGCAGCCCCAGCATTTT.

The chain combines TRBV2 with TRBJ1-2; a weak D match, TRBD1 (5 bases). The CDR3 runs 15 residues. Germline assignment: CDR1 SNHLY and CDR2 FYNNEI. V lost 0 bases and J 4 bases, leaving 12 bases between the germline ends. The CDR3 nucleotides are TGTGCCAGCAGTGAAGCATATTCAGGGCTCTATGGCTACACCTTC. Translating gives CASSEAYSGLYGYTF.

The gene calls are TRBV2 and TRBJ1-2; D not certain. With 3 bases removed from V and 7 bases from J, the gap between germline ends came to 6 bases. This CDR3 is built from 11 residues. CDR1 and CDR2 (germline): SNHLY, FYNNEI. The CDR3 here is CASSDNSGYTF. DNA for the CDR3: TGTGCCAGCAGTGATAATAGTGGCTACACCTTC. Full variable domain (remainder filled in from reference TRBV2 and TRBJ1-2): EPEVTQTPSHQVTQMGQEVILRCVPISNHLYFYWYRQILGQKVEFLVSFYNNEISEKSEIFDDQFSVERPDGSNFTLKIRSTKLEDSAMYFCASSDNSGYTFGSGTRLTVV.

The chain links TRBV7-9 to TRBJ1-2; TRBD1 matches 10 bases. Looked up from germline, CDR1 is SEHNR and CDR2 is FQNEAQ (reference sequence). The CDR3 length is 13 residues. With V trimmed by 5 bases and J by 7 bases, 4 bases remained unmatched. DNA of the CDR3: TGTGCCAGCAGCCTAGACAGGGGGCTTGGCTACACCTTC. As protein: CASSLDRGLGYTF.

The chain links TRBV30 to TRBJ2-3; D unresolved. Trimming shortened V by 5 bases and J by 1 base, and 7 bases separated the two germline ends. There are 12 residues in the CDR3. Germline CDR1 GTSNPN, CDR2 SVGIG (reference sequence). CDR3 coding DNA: TGTGCCTGGTCTACTGGCACAGATACGCAGTATTTT. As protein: CAWSTGTDTQYF.

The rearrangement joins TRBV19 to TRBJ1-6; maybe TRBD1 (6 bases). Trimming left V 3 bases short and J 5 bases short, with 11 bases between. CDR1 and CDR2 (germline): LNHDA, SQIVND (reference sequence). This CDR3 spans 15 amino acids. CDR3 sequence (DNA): TGTGCCAGTAGTATTAGGAGGACAGATAATTCACCCCTCCACTTT. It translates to CASSIRRTDNSPLHF.